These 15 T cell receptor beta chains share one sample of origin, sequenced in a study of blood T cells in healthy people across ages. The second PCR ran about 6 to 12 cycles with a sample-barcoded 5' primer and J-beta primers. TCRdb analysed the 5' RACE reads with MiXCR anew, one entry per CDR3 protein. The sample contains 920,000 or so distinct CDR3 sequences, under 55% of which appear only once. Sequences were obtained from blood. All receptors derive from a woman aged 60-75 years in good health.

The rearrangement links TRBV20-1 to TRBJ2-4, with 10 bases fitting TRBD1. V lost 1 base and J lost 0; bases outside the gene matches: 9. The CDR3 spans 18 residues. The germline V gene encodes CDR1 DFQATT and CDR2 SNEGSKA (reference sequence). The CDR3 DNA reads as TGCAGTGCTAGAGTGGTCCCCGGGACAGGGGTAGCCAAAAACATTCAGTACTTC. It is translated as CSARVVPGTGVAKNIQYF.

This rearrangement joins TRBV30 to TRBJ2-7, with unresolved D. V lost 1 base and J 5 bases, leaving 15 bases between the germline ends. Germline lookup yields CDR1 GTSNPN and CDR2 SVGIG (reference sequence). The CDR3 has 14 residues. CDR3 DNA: TGTGCCTGGAGTGCTAGTATGATTATCCACGAGCAGTACTTC. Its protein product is CAWSASMIIHEQYF.

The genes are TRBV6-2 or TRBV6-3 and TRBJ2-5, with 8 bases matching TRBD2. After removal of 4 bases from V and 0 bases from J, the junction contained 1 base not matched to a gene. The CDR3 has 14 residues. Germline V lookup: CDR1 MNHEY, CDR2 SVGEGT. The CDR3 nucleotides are TGTGCCAGCAGTTCCGGGGGGGACCAAGAGACCCAGTACTTC. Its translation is CASSSGGDQETQYF.

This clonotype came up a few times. CDR3 region: CSVGGGRVFNEQFF. CDR3 coding DNA: TGCAGCGTGGGGGGGGGACGCGTTTTCAATGAGCAGTTCTTC. The chain joins TRBV29-1 to TRBJ2-1; the match to TRBD2 covers 7 bases. Germline V gives CDR1 SQVTM, CDR2 ANQGSEA. The CDR3 totals 14 residues. Unmatched junction bases numbered 11, after V lost 6 bases and J lost 6 bases.

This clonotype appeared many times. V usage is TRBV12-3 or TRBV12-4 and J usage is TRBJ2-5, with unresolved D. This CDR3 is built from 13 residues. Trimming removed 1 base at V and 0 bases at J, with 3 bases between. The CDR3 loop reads CASSLGYQETQYF. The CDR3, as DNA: TGTGCCAGCAGTTTAGGCTACCAAGAGACCCAGTACTTC.

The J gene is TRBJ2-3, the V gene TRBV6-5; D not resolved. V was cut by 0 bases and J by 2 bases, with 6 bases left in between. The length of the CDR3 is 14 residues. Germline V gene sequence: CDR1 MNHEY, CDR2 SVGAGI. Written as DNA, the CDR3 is TGTGCCAGCAGTTACTCGACGCCCACAGATACGCAGTATTTT. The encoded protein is CASSYSTPTDTQYF.

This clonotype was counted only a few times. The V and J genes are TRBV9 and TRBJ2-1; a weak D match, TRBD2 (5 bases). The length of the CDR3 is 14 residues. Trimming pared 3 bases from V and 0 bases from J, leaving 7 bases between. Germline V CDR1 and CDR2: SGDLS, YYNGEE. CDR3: CASSAGSSYNEQFF. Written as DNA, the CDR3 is TGTGCCAGCAGCGCGGGAAGCTCCTACAATGAGCAGTTCTTC.

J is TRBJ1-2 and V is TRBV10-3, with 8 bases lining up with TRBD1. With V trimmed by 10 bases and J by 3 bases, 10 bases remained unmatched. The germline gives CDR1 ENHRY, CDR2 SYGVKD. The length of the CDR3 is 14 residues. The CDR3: CATSSRGPDYGYTF. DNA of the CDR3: TGTGCCACCTCATCCAGGGGGCCTGACTATGGCTACACCTTC.

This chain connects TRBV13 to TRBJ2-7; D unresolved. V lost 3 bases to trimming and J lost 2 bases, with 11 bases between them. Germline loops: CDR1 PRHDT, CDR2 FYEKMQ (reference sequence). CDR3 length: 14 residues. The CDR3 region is CASSFTVSPYEQYF. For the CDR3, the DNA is TGTGCCAGCAGCTTTACAGTGAGCCCCTACGAGCAGTACTTC.

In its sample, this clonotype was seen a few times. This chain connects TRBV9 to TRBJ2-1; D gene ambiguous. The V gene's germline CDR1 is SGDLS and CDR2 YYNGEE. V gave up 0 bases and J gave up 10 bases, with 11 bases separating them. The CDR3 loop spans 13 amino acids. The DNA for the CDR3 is TGTGCCAGCAGCGTAGTTGGGCGGTTGGAGCAGTTCTTC. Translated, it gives CASSVVGRLEQFF. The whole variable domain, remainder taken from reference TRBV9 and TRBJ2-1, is DSGVTQTPKHLITATGQRVTLRCSPRSGDLSVYWYQQSLDQGLQFLIQYYNGEERAKGNILERFSAQQFPDLHSELNLSSLELGDSALYFCASSVVGRLEQFFGPGTRLTVL.

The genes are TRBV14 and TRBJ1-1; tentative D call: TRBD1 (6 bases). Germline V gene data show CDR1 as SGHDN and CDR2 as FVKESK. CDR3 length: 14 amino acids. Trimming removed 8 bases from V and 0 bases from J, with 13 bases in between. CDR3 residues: CASYARGLNTEAFF. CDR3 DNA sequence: TGTGCCAGCTACGCCAGGGGATTGAACACTGAAGCTTTCTTT.

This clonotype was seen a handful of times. The CDR3 reads CASSLSSGYNEQYF. CDR3 DNA sequence: TGTGCCAGCAGCCTTTCGTCGGGGTACAATGAGCAGTACTTC. The chain carries TRBV27 and TRBJ2-1; D might be TRBD2 (5 bases). The end of the DNA fits TRBJ2-7 better, so the J call may be wrong. This CDR3 spans 14 amino acids. Germline CDR1 reads MNHEY; CDR2 reads SMNVEV (reference sequence).

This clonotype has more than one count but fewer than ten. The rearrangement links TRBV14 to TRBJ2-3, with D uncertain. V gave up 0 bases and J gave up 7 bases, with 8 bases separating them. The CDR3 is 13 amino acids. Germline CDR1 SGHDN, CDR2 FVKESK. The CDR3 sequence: CASSQEVGYTQYF. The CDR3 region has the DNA TGTGCCAGCAGCCAAGAGGTGGGATATACGCAGTATTTT.

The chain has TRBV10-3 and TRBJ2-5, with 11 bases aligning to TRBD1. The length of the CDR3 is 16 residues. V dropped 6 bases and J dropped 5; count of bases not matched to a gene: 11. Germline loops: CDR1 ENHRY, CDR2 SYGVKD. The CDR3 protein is CAIRAYIGTGGETQYF. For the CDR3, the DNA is TGTGCCATCAGAGCATATATAGGGACAGGGGGTGAGACCCAGTACTTC.

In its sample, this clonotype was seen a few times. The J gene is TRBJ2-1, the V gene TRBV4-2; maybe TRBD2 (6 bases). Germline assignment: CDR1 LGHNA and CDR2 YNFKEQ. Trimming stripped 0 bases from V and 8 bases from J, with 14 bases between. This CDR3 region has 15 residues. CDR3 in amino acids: CASSQDERRADEQFF. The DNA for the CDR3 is TGTGCCAGCAGCCAAGATGAAAGGAGGGCCGATGAGCAGTTCTTC.